What follows are 11 T cell receptor beta chains derived from one specimen sequenced in a study of CD8 T cells in ankylosing spondylitis. In TCRdb, the 5' RACE reads were re-called with MiXCR into one record per CDR3 protein. Of about 510,000 distinct CDR3 sequences in the sample, approximately 5.3% are singletons; the top ten hold around 3.6%. No antigens are known for them. Study results and caveats: Seemingly characteristic of ankylosing spondylitis blood was a TCR beta motif consisting of about 8 highly homologous variants.

Sequenced material: blood, either unsorted or a sorted T cell fraction (not recorded which). The receptor source for this set is a male donor with ankylosing spondylitis.

This clonotype was seen many times. V usage is TRBV6-2 or TRBV6-3 and J usage is TRBJ2-1, with TRBD1 identical over 7 bases. This CDR3 is 17 amino acids long. The J segment lost 2 bases and the V segment lost 0 bases, leaving 7 bases of the junction unmatched. Germline V gene data show CDR1 as MNHEY and CDR2 as SVGEGT. CDR3: CASSYSKWTGTYNEQFF. CDR3 DNA: TGTGCCAGCAGTTACTCGAAATGGACAGGTACCTACAATGAGCAGTTCTTC.

The V gene is TRBV7-8, the J gene TRBJ1-2; 8 bases map to TRBD1. The CDR3 has 13 residues. Per germline, CDR1 SGHVS and CDR2 FQNEAQ. Trimming removed 3 bases from V and 8 bases from J; junction bases left unmatched: 5. CDR3 coding DNA: TGTGCCAGCAGCTTCGACAGGGGCGGCGGCTACACCTTC. Its translation: CASSFDRGGGYTF.

This clonotype showed up many times. CDR3 bases: TGTGCCAGCAGCTTAGATATTACAGGGGGCTATGGCTACACCTTC. Its translation is CASSLDITGGYGYTF. The chain employs TRBV7-2 and TRBJ1-2, with 8 bases fitting TRBD1. CDR1 and CDR2 (germline): SGHTA, FQGNSA. The CDR3 totals 15 residues. The J segment lost 4 bases and the V segment lost 1 base, leaving 5 bases of the junction unmatched.

Details on this clonotype: Just one base apart from a much larger clone, this may be a read error. The chain links TRBV7-9 to TRBJ2-5; 9 bases agree with TRBD2. The CDR3 contains 14 residues. Germline trimming cut 7 bases from V and 5 bases from J; bases unmatched to any gene: 8. Germline values: CDR1 SEHNR, CDR2 FQNEAQ (reference sequence). The CDR3 loop reads CASINSGLAETQYF. Written as DNA, the CDR3 is TGTGCCAGCATCAACTCGGGACTAGCTGAGACCCAGTACTTC.

Only a few counts were recorded for this clonotype. The chain recombines TRBV5-1 with TRBJ2-7; 8 bases align to TRBD2. V lost 1 base and J lost 3; bases outside the gene matches: 9. Germline V gene data show CDR1 as SGHRS and CDR2 as YFSETQ. The CDR3 length is 16 residues. CDR3 nucleotides: TGCGCCAGCAGCTTGATGGCTAGCGGGCCCCTCTACGAGCAGTACTTC. It specifies CASSLMASGPLYEQYF.

Many counts were recorded for this clonotype. This chain uses TRBV20-1 with TRBJ1-1, with 11 bases fitting TRBD1. Unmatched junction bases numbered 3, after V lost 5 bases and J lost 7 bases. The germline V gene encodes CDR1 DFQATT and CDR2 SNEGSKA (reference sequence). The CDR3 spans 12 residues. This CDR3 is CSASGQGDEAFF. The CDR3 nucleotides are TGCAGTGCTTCGGGACAGGGGGATGAAGCTTTCTTT.

This clonotype was counted many times. The genes are TRBV6-5 and TRBJ2-3; the match to TRBD1 covers 7 bases. Germline V gene sequence: CDR1 MNHEY, CDR2 SVGAGI. Trimming removed 2 bases from V and 2 bases from J; junction bases left unmatched: 1. The CDR3 totals 14 residues. CDR3 residues: CASSYDRATDTQYF. The DNA for the CDR3 is TGTGCCAGCAGTTACGACAGGGCCACAGATACGCAGTATTTT.

This clonotype showed up just a few times. The V gene is TRBV28, the J gene TRBJ1-5; D not certain. The germline CDR1 and CDR2 sequences are MDHEN and SYDVKM. Trimming took 5 bases from V and 15 from J, leaving 20 bases between them. The CDR3 loop spans 13 amino acids. CDR3 region: CASSREPKGGRHF. CDR3 DNA: TGTGCCAGCAGTAGAGAGCCAAAGGGAGGTCGGCATTTT.

There are many counts of this clonotype. J is TRBJ2-7 and V is TRBV20-1; 8 bases are a match to TRBD1. V was clipped by 0 bases and J by 7 bases; unmatched bases: 5. There are 13 residues in the CDR3. From germline, CDR1 is DFQATT and CDR2 SNEGSKA (reference sequence). The CDR3 here is CSARETGGGEQYF. CDR3 DNA: TGCAGTGCTAGAGAAACAGGGGGTGGGGAGCAGTACTTC.

This clonotype has at least ten counts. CDR3 sequence: CSVGGQGEQFF. Here the CDR3 DNA reads TGCAGCGTTGGTGGACAGGGGGAGCAGTTCTTC. The V call is TRBV29-1, the J call TRBJ2-1; TRBD1 aligns across 9 bases. Per germline, CDR1 SQVTM and CDR2 ANQGSEA. The junction had 2 bases not matched to a gene; V was cut back by 4 bases and J by 10 bases. The CDR3 spans 11 residues.

This clonotype was recorded many times. CDR3 coding DNA: TGTGCCAGCAGTTATCGACAGTCCCCTAGGTACACAGATACGCAGTATTTT. Protein sequence: CASSYRQSPRYTDTQYF. This chain joins TRBV6-2 or TRBV6-3 and TRBJ2-3; possibly TRBD1 for D (5 bases). CDR1 and CDR2 (germline): MNHEY, SVGEGT. V was cut by 3 bases and J by 2 bases, with 18 bases left in between. The CDR3 consists of 17 residues.